The rows below give T cell receptor beta chains drawn from one sample of a study of cytomegalovirus exposure and HLA in healthy donors. Data came from immunoSEQ multiplex PCR; TCRdb stores just in-frame clones and leaves some out. The table has around 140,000 clones, about four fifths seen once; the top ten hold roughly 5.6%. Sequenced: PBMCs. The source of these receptors is a woman aged 40-49 years in good health and CMV-seropositive. CDR3s include the opening cysteine and the closing phenylalanine or tryptophan. The D gene is left open where the match is weak. The listing skips clone size in some rows; elsewhere it reads once, few, many or a size class.

V: TRBV28; D: -; size: few; J: TRBJ2-5; CDR3: CASNSGTIETQYF; DNA: TGTGCCAGCAACTCCGGGACAATCGAGACCCAGTACTTC
V: TRBV5-6; D: -; size: -; J: TRBJ1-4; CDR3: CASSLGGIHEKLFF; DNA: TGTGCCAGCAGCTTGGGAGGTATCCATGAAAAACTGTTTTTT
V: TRBV13; D: -; size: once; J: TRBJ1-2; CDR3: CASSLGPSSGNYGYTF; DNA: TGTGCCAGCAGCTTAGGCCCCTCCTCAGGGAACTATGGCTACACCTTC
V: TRBV4-1; D: TRBD2; size: -; J: TRBJ2-2; CDR3: CASSQDLGGYHTGELFF; DNA: TGCGCCAGCAGCCAAGATCTGGGGGGGTACCACACCGGGGAGCTGTTTTTT
V: TRBV4-1; D: -; size: -; J: TRBJ2-5; CDR3: CASSQAFSAGQETQYF; DNA: TGCGCCAGCAGCCAAGCATTCTCGGCAGGGCAAGAGACCCAGTACTTC
V: TRBV12-5; D: TRBD1; size: few; J: TRBJ2-7; CDR3: CASGLGPQQGSEQYF; DNA: TGTGCTAGTGGTTTGGGCCCACAACAGGGGTCCGAGCAGTACTTC
V: TRBV21-1; D: -; size: -; J: TRBJ2-7; CDR3: CASSTGRPSGRLRSYEQYF; DNA: TGTGCCAGCAGCACAGGGAGGCCTAGCGGGAGGTTACGATCCTACGAGCAGTACTTC
V: TRBV5-1; D: TRBD1; size: -; J: TRBJ2-7; CDR3: CASSPGDRGYEQYF; DNA: TGCGCCAGCAGCCCGGGGGACAGGGGATACGAGCAGTACTTC
V: TRBV5-1; D: -; size: -; J: TRBJ2-5; CDR3: CASSFQVQETQYF; DNA: TGCGCCAGCAGCTTTCAGGTCCAAGAGACCCAGTACTTC
V: TRBV6-6; D: -; size: -; J: TRBJ2-3; CDR3: CASTKGRDTQYF; DNA: TGTGCCAGCACCAAGGGGCGGGATACGCAGTATTTT
V: TRBV15; D: -; size: -; J: TRBJ1-3; CDR3: CATSRDPGYGNTIYF; DNA: TGTGCCACCAGCAGAGATCCAGGGTATGGAAACACCATATATTTT
V: TRBV5-4; D: TRBD2; size: -; J: TRBJ2-1; CDR3: CASSYLAGGSYNEQFF; DNA: TGTGCCAGCAGTTATTTAGCGGGAGGGTCCTACAATGAGCAGTTCTTC
V: TRBV7-6; D: -; size: few; J: TRBJ1-1; CDR3: CASSLWLNTEAFF; DNA: TGTGCCAGCAGCTTATGGCTGAACACTGAAGCTTTCTTT
V: TRBV2; D: TRBD1; size: -; J: TRBJ1-3; CDR3: CASSYRDRGFGNTIYF; DNA: TGTGCCAGCAGTTACCGGGACAGGGGGTTTGGAAACACCATATATTTT
V: TRBV19; D: TRBD1; size: -; J: TRBJ1-2; CDR3: CASSIGTGLTSYTF; DNA: TGTGCCAGTAGTATCGGGACAGGGCTCACGAGCTACACCTTC
V: TRBV18; D: -; size: -; J: TRBJ1-3; CDR3: CASSLSFRLSGNTIYF; DNA: TGTGCCAGCTCACTGAGCTTTCGACTCTCTGGAAACACCATATATTTT
V: TRBV7-9; D: -; size: -; J: TRBJ2-3; CDR3: CASSSTAGIKGDTQYF; DNA: TGTGCCAGCAGCTCTACCGCGGGAATAAAGGGAGATACGCAGTATTTT
V: TRBV28; D: TRBD1; size: -; J: TRBJ1-2; CDR3: CASSRTGTVNYGYTF; DNA: TGTGCCAGCAGTAGGACAGGGACCGTTAACTATGGCTACACCTTC
V: TRBV7-2; D: -; size: once; J: TRBJ2-1; CDR3: CASSFSGSSYNEQFF; DNA: TGTGCCAGCAGCTTTAGCGGAAGCTCCTACAATGAGCAGTTCTTC
V: TRBV5-8; D: -; size: -; J: TRBJ2-4; CDR3: CASSLSLRLAKNIQYF; DNA: TGTGCCAGCTCACTGTCGCTCCGATTAGCCAAAAACATTCAGTACTTC
V: TRBV6-1; D: -; size: -; J: TRBJ2-1; CDR3: CASSSGLGNEQFF; DNA: TGTGCCAGCAGTTCAGGGTTGGGAAATGAGCAGTTCTTC
V: TRBV7-9; D: -; size: few; J: TRBJ2-1; CDR3: CASSLAASSNEQFF; DNA: TGTGCCAGCAGCTTAGCCGCTAGCAGCAATGAGCAGTTCTTC
V: TRBV5-1; D: TRBD2; size: -; J: TRBJ2-7; CDR3: CASSRSSGRSLGEQYF; DNA: TGCGCCAGCAGCCGTTCTAGCGGGAGGAGCCTCGGAGAGCAGTACTTC
V: TRBV5-1; D: TRBD1; size: -; J: TRBJ2-5; CDR3: CASSLGWQGAQETQYF; DNA: TGCGCCAGCAGCTTAGGTTGGCAGGGGGCCCAAGAGACCCAGTACTTC
V: TRBV18; D: TRBD1; size: -; J: TRBJ1-1; CDR3: CASSPGQPPAFF; DNA: TGTGCCAGCTCACCGGGACAGCCCCCTGCTTTCTTT
V: TRBV30; D: -; size: -; J: TRBJ1-2; CDR3: CAWSMAGGYTF; DNA: TGTGCCTGGTCAATGGCGGGTGGCTACACCTTC
V: TRBV28; D: TRBD2; size: -; J: TRBJ2-1; CDR3: CASRLAGVRYNEQFF; DNA: TGTGCCAGCAGACTAGCGGGAGTGAGGTACAATGAGCAGTTCTTC
V: TRBV7-9; D: -; size: -; J: TRBJ2-1; CDR3: CASSLRGSSGNEQFF; DNA: TGTGCCAGCAGCTTAAGGGGCTCATCAGGCAATGAGCAGTTCTTC
V: TRBV11-2; D: TRBD2; size: -; J: TRBJ2-7; CDR3: CASSSLTSGSYEQYF; DNA: TGTGCCAGCAGCTCGTTGACTAGCGGGAGTTACGAGCAGTACTTC
V: TRBV6-1; D: TRBD1; size: -; J: TRBJ1-2; CDR3: CASSLRQGVNYGYTF; DNA: TGTGCCAGCAGCCTTAGACAGGGGGTTAACTATGGCTACACCTTC
V: TRBV30; D: -; size: -; J: TRBJ2-2; CDR3: CAWSPHASQGTGELFF; DNA: TGTGCCTGGAGTCCCCACGCTAGCCAGGGGACCGGGGAGCTGTTTTTT
V: TRBV6-5; D: -; size: -; J: TRBJ2-2; CDR3: CASSYPGGELFF; DNA: TGTGCCAGCAGTTACCCGGGTGGGGAGCTGTTTTTT
V: TRBV6-5; D: -; size: -; J: TRBJ1-3; CDR3: CASSLLARGNTIYF; DNA: TGTGCCAGCAGCTTACTCGCCAGGGGAAACACCATATATTTT
V: TRBV6-5; D: -; size: -; J: TRBJ2-3; CDR3: CASSASASSTDTQYF; DNA: TGTGCCAGCAGTGCCAGCGCCTCTAGCACAGATACGCAGTATTTT
V: TRBV27; D: TRBD2; size: -; J: TRBJ2-5; CDR3: CASSPGLAGSETQYF; DNA: TGTGCCAGCAGTCCGGGACTAGCGGGGTCAGAGACCCAGTACTTC
V: TRBV7-7; D: -; size: -; J: TRBJ2-5; CDR3: CASSLGGQIGETQYF; DNA: TGTGCTAGCAGCTTAGGAGGGCAGATAGGGGAGACCCAGTACTTC
V: TRBV6-1; D: TRBD2; size: -; J: TRBJ2-3; CDR3: CASSEYSGFSTDTQYF; DNA: TGTGCCAGCAGTGAATATAGCGGGTTTAGCACAGATACGCAGTATTTT
V: TRBV6-1; D: -; size: -; J: TRBJ1-1; CDR3: CASSEARTVAFF; DNA: TGTGCCAGCAGTGAAGCGAGGACAGTGGCTTTCTTT
V: TRBV11-2; D: TRBD2; size: -; J: TRBJ2-5; CDR3: CASSPGTRPFEETQYF; DNA: TGTGCCAGCAGCCCCGGGACTAGACCATTTGAGGAGACCCAGTACTTC
V: TRBV6-5; D: -; size: -; J: TRBJ1-1; CDR3: CASSLTMNTEAFF; DNA: TGTGCCAGCTCATTAACTATGAACACTGAAGCTTTCTTT
V: TRBV5-5; D: TRBD1; size: -; J: TRBJ2-6; CDR3: CASSLRTGVLSGANVLTF; DNA: TGTGCCAGCAGCTTGAGGACAGGGGTCCTCTCTGGGGCCAACGTCCTGACTTTC
V: TRBV15; D: -; size: -; J: TRBJ1-5; CDR3: CATSSDGSNQPQHF; DNA: TGTGCCACCAGCAGTGACGGGAGCAATCAGCCCCAGCATTTT
V: TRBV6-1; D: -; size: -; J: TRBJ1-5; CDR3: CASSRDINQPQHF; DNA: TGTGCCAGCAGCCGGGACATCAATCAGCCCCAGCATTTT
V: TRBV7-2; D: -; size: -; J: TRBJ2-7; CDR3: CASTLGSTWTSYEQYF; DNA: TGTGCCAGCACCCTCGGGAGTACTTGGACCTCCTACGAGCAGTACTTC
V: TRBV11-2; D: -; size: -; J: TRBJ2-1; CDR3: CASSLAGSSYNEQFF; DNA: TGTGCCAGCAGCTTAGCGGGGAGCTCCTACAATGAGCAGTTCTTC
V: TRBV30; D: -; size: -; J: TRBJ1-2; CDR3: CAWSRGQDGYTF; DNA: TGTGCCTGGAGTCGGGGTCAGGACGGCTACACCTTC
V: TRBV6-1; D: -; size: -; J: TRBJ1-4; CDR3: CASSRPQGGKLFF; DNA: TGTGCCAGCAGTCGCCCCCAGGGAGGGAAACTGTTTTTT
V: TRBV7-2; D: -; size: -; J: TRBJ1-2; CDR3: CASSLVGQGSGYTF; DNA: TGTGCCAGCAGCTTAGTTGGTCAGGGTTCTGGCTACACCTTC